The 30 T cell receptor beta chains below all came from one sample that was sequenced in a study of cytomegalovirus exposure and HLA in healthy donors. Use of 60 Vbeta and 13 Jbeta primers characterized the PCR. Profiling relied on immunoSEQ multiplex PCR, and the TCRdb table lists in-frame clones only, not all of them. The repertoire consists of tens of thousands of clones, with roughly 73% occurring once and the leading ten covering about 4.2%. The material sequenced was PBMCs. The source of these receptors is a male donor in good health and CMV-seropositive.

The V call is TRBV2, the J call TRBJ2-4, with a weak D call TRBD1 (6 bases). The germline gives CDR1 SNHLY, CDR2 FYNNEI. V was trimmed by 9 bases and J by 6 bases, leaving 24 bases between them. CDR3 size: 16 residues. The CDR3 reads CASSYSSLQQGNIQYF. The CDR3 bases are TGTGCCAGTAGCTACTCCAGTTTGCAACAGGGAAACATTCAGTACTTC.

This rearrangement joins TRBV10-1 to TRBJ2-7, with a tentative D call TRBD1 (5 bases). The CDR3 runs to 12 residues. Germline assignment: CDR1 WNHNN and CDR2 SYGVQD (reference sequence). Trimming stripped 0 bases from V and 5 bases from J, with 5 bases between. Written as DNA, the CDR3 is TGCGCCAGCAGTGAGTCAGGGGACGAGCAGTACTTC. Translating it yields CASSESGDEQYF.

A few counts support this clone. V is TRBV5-4 and J is TRBJ2-7; 10 positions agree with TRBD2. This CDR3 has 16 residues. V shed 2 bases and J 3 bases; nucleotides not matched to a gene: 8. CDR1 and CDR2 from the germline V gene are SGHNT and YYREEE (reference sequence). The CDR3 DNA is TGTGCCAGCAGCTTTGGACTAGCGGACCTAGGCTACGAGCAGTACTTC. Translated, it gives CASSFGLADLGYEQYF.

The chain joins TRBV6-1 to TRBJ1-4, with no clear D. Per germline, CDR1 MNHNS and CDR2 SASEGT. CDR3 length equals 16 residues. The V end lost 2 bases, the J end lost 7 bases, and 17 bases lay between the germline ends. The CDR3 coding sequence is TGTGCCAGCAGTGAAAGACGTCCAGGAATAGGTGAAAAACTGTTTTTT. Its translation is CASSERRPGIGEKLFF.

The J gene is TRBJ2-1, the V gene TRBV19, with 7 bases fitting TRBD1. CDR3 size: 11 residues. J gave up 15 bases and V 4 bases, and 6 bases lay outside the gene matches. Germline loops: CDR1 LNHDA, CDR2 SQIVND (reference sequence). The CDR3 is CASSRQGVAFF. The CDR3 DNA reads TGTGCCAGTAGTAGACAGGGTGTCGCGTTCTTC.

The V call is TRBV15, the J call TRBJ1-2; D may be TRBD1 (5 bases). Germline V gene lookup returns CDR1 LNHNV and CDR2 YYDKDF (reference sequence). V shed 1 base and J shed 2 bases, with 5 bases lying between them. The CDR3 covers 13 residues. The CDR3 is CATSRGTNYGYTF. The CDR3, as DNA: TGTGCCACCAGCAGAGGGACAAACTATGGCTACACCTTC.

This clone was seen more than once but under ten times. CDR3 in DNA: TGTGCCAGCTCATCCATTCAGGGCGAAGGCAATCAGCCCCAGCATTTT. Encoded protein: CASSSIQGEGNQPQHF. J is TRBJ1-5 and V is TRBV18, with a tentative D call TRBD1 (5 bases). CDR3 length: 16 amino acids. The V gene's germline CDR1 is KGHSH and CDR2 LQKENI. V shed 5 bases and J shed 2 bases, with 16 bases lying between them. The full variable domain, with the rest looked up from reference TRBV18 and TRBJ1-5, is NAGVMQNPRHLVRRRGQEARLRCSPMKGHSHVYWYRQLPEEGLKFMVYLQKENIIDESGMPKERFSAEFPKEGPSILRIQQVVRGDSAAYFCASSSIQGEGNQPQHFGDGTRLSIL.

V is TRBV28 and J is TRBJ2-5; 8 nucleotides match TRBD2. J was trimmed by 8 bases and V by 1 base; bases with no gene match: 6. The CDR3 is 14 residues long. Germline CDR1 MDHEN, CDR2 SYDVKM. CDR3 DNA sequence: TGTGCCAGCAGTTTATCGAGCGGGAGCAGAACCCAGTACTTC. Translated: CASSLSSGSRTQYF.

V usage is TRBV6-1 and J usage is TRBJ2-3, with 8 bases lining up with TRBD2. The CDR3 runs 13 residues. The germline V gene has CDR1 MNHNS and CDR2 SASEGT. V shed 6 bases and J 3 bases; nucleotides not matched to a gene: 2. The CDR3 reads CASSGGETDTQYF. Here the CDR3 DNA reads TGTGCCAGCAGCGGGGGGGAAACAGATACGCAGTATTTT.

CDR3: CASTSSAGGRLGAFF. The DNA for the CDR3 is TGTGCCAGTACCTCATCGGCAGGGGGGAGATTGGGCGCTTTCTTT. The rearrangement uses TRBV19 and TRBJ1-1; 7 nucleotides line up with TRBD1. Trimming took 7 bases from V and 11 from J; bases not matched to a gene: 19. CDR3 length equals 15 residues. CDR1 and CDR2 from the germline V gene are LNHDA and SQIVND (reference sequence).

This chain links TRBV27 with TRBJ1-3, with a possible D match to TRBD1 (5 bases). Per germline, CDR1 MNHEY and CDR2 SMNVEV (reference sequence). CDR3 length: 15 amino acids. The CDR3 bases are TGTGCTACGCGGGAGGGGACTCACTCTGGAAACACCATATATTTT. It yields the protein CATREGTHSGNTIYF.

This clone was counted only a few times. The rearrangement joins TRBV14 to TRBJ2-1, with 15 bases that match TRBD2. The CDR3 covers 18 residues. Per germline, CDR1 SGHDN and CDR2 FVKESK. V lost 4 bases, J lost 7 bases, and 11 bases stayed unmatched. CDR3: CASSLGLAGGIGRNEQFF. Written as DNA, the CDR3 is TGTGCCAGCAGCCTGGGACTAGCGGGAGGTATTGGGAGGAATGAGCAGTTCTTC.

The V gene is TRBV5-4, the J gene TRBJ2-7; D perhaps matches TRBD2 (5 bases). From germline, CDR1 is SGHNT and CDR2 YYREEE (reference sequence). The V gene lost 2 bases and the J gene lost 7 bases, with 7 bases spanning the gap. This CDR3 region has 11 residues. In DNA form, the CDR3 reads TGTGCCAGCAGCTTAGGCGGGGAGCAGTACTTC. It yields the protein CASSLGGEQYF.

The chain links TRBV14 to TRBJ2-6, with 12 bases matching TRBD1. Unmatched junction bases numbered 4, after V lost 2 bases and J lost 2 bases. This CDR3 contains 18 residues. The V gene's germline CDR1 is SGHDN and CDR2 FVKESK. CDR3 region: CASSQWGQGAAGANVLTF. The CDR3 DNA follows: TGTGCCAGCAGCCAATGGGGACAGGGGGCTGCTGGGGCCAACGTCCTGACTTTC.

The chain has TRBV2 and TRBJ2-4, with 9 bases that match TRBD1. Germline loops: CDR1 SNHLY, CDR2 FYNNEI. CDR3 length equals 15 residues. Losses at the gene ends were 5 bases for V and 1 base for J; bases not matched to a gene: 3. The CDR3 loop reads CASSPQGAAKNIQYF. The CDR3 region has the DNA TGTGCCAGCAGTCCACAGGGGGCGGCCAAAAACATTCAGTACTTC.

The chain carries TRBV28 and TRBJ1-2; D is perhaps TRBD1 (5 bases). Germline assignment: CDR1 MDHEN and CDR2 SYDVKM. The CDR3 is 14 residues long. V lost 8 bases and J lost 4, with 17 bases in between. DNA of the CDR3: TGTGCCAGCTCCACGGCGGGGGGAAGCTATGGCTACACCTTC. Its protein product is CASSTAGGSYGYTF.

In this sample, this clone turned up once. This chain links TRBV5-5 with TRBJ2-7; TRBD1 agrees at 7 bases. Trimming cost V 1 base and J 2 bases; bases outside gene matches: 3. Germline CDR1 is SGHKS and CDR2 is YYEKEE (reference sequence). The CDR3 totals 14 residues. The chain's CDR3 is CASSLFTGAYEQYF. The CDR3 coding sequence is TGTGCCAGCAGCTTGTTTACAGGGGCCTACGAGCAGTACTTC.

V usage is TRBV27 and J usage is TRBJ2-3; D unresolved. The CDR3 has 13 residues. Trimming left V 4 bases short and J 1 base short, with 6 bases between. Germline assignment: CDR1 MNHEY and CDR2 SMNVEV (reference sequence). CDR3 bases: TGTGCCAGCAGTTCTAGAGGCACAGATACGCAGTATTTT. Protein product: CASSSRGTDTQYF.

The chain combines TRBV30 with TRBJ2-3; 7 nucleotides line up with TRBD2. This CDR3 contains 11 residues. Germline values: CDR1 GTSNPN, CDR2 SVGIG (reference sequence). The J segment lost 9 bases and the V segment lost 4 bases, leaving 4 bases of the junction unmatched. Here the CDR3 DNA reads TGTGCCTGGACGACTAGCAGCACGCAGTATTTT. Protein product: CAWTTSSTQYF.

The CDR3 reads CASSIPGLAGVSSYNEQFF. The CDR3 nucleotides read TGTGCCAGCAGCATACCGGGACTAGCGGGTGTGAGCTCCTACAATGAGCAGTTCTTC. J is TRBJ2-1 and V is TRBV14; 12 bases align to TRBD2. The CDR3 extends over 19 amino acids. Germline CDR1 and CDR2: SGHDN and FVKESK. Trimming removed 5 bases from V and 0 bases from J; junction bases left unmatched: 11. Supplemented by reference TRBV14 and TRBJ2-1, the full variable domain reads EAGVTQFPSHSVIEKGQTVTLRCDPISGHDNLYWYRRVMGKEIKFLLHFVKESKQDESGMPNNRFLAERTGGTYSTLKVQPAELEDSGVYFCASSIPGLAGVSSYNEQFFGPGTRLTVL.

The chain carries TRBV19 and TRBJ2-7; TRBD2 is a possible D gene (6 bases). The CDR3 runs to 13 residues. Trimming took off 7 bases at V and 5 bases at J, with 15 bases between the two ends. Per the germline V gene, CDR1 is LNHDA and CDR2 is SQIVND (reference sequence). For the CDR3, the DNA is TGTGCCAGTACCTCCGGCGGGATTAACGAGCAGTACTTC. Residues: CASTSGGINEQYF.

The rearrangement uses TRBV4-1 and TRBJ1-4; D unresolved. The length of the CDR3 is 16 residues. Per the germline V gene, CDR1 is MGHRA and CDR2 is YSYEKL. Trimming took 2 bases from V and 0 from J, leaving 10 bases between them. This CDR3 is CASSQLLRATNEKLFF. The CDR3 bases are TGCGCCAGCAGCCAACTTCTACGTGCAACTAATGAAAAACTGTTTTTT.

The chain employs TRBV19 and TRBJ2-1; 7 nucleotides match TRBD2. The CDR3 is made up of 17 amino acids. V trimming: 10 bases; J trimming: 0 bases; junction bases outside the gene matches: 15. Germline CDR1 is LNHDA and CDR2 is SQIVND (reference sequence). The CDR3, as DNA: TGTGCCACTCTGGCGTACGGGGGGAATTTCTCCTACAATGAGCAGTTCTTC. Translated: CATLAYGGNFSYNEQFF.

J is TRBJ1-5 and V is TRBV15; weak D call: TRBD1 (5 bases). CDR1 LNHNV and CDR2 YYDKDF come from the germline V gene (reference sequence). The CDR3 is 19 residues long. Trimming removed 5 bases at V and 0 bases at J, with 23 bases between. In DNA form, the CDR3 reads TGTGCCACCAGCGGGGCACAGGAGAGGATGCCCTATAGCAATCAGCCCCAGCATTTT. This gives the protein CATSGAQERMPYSNQPQHF.

Only a few counts were recorded for this clone. The chain links TRBV5-1 to TRBJ2-1; 10 bases fit TRBD2. From germline, CDR1 is SGHRS and CDR2 YFSETQ. V trimming: 4 bases; J trimming: 10 bases; junction bases outside the gene matches: 11. The CDR3 totals 15 residues. CDR3 bases: TGCGCCAGCAGCCAAGCTAGCGGGGGCCGGGGCGAGCAGTTCTTC. It translates to CASSQASGGRGEQFF. Full variable domain (outside the CDR3, taken from reference TRBV5-1 and TRBJ2-1): KAGVTQTPRYLIKTRGQQVTLSCSPISGHRSVSWYQQTPGQGLQFLFEYFSETQRNKGNFPGRFSGRQFSNSRSEMNVSTLELGDSALYLCASSQASGGRGEQFFGPGTRLTVL.

V gene TRBV2 combines with J gene TRBJ1-6; 7 nucleotides align to TRBD1. The germline V gene has CDR1 SNHLY and CDR2 FYNNEI. This CDR3 is built from 18 residues. Losses at the gene ends were 7 bases for V and 0 bases for J; bases not matched to a gene: 12. Here the CDR3 DNA reads TGTGCCAGCACCCTGTTACAGGGGTATCGCTCCTATAATTCACCCCTCCACTTT. It translates to CASTLLQGYRSYNSPLHF.

This clone is a singleton in its sample. The V call is TRBV7-9, the J call TRBJ2-5, with a weak D call TRBD1 (5 bases). V was pared by 3 bases and J by 5 bases, with 16 bases between. Germline V lookup: CDR1 SEHNR, CDR2 FQNEAQ (reference sequence). The CDR3 consists of 15 residues. This CDR3 reads CASSFSIGVGETQYF. The CDR3 DNA is TGTGCCAGCAGCTTTTCCATAGGGGTCGGGGAGACCCAGTACTTC. The variable domain in full, completed from reference TRBV7-9 and TRBJ2-5, reads DTGVSQNPRHKITKRGQNVTFRCDPISEHNRLYWYRQTLGQGPEFLTYFQNEAQLEKSRLLSDRFSAERPKGSFSTLEIQRTEQGDSAMYLCASSFSIGVGETQYFGPGTRLLVL.

The chain is built from TRBV19 and TRBJ1-1; D may be TRBD1 (6 bases). The CDR3 totals 13 residues. Trimming cost V 1 base and J 4 bases, with 7 bases left between them. The germline V gene has CDR1 LNHDA and CDR2 SQIVND (reference sequence). For the CDR3, the DNA is TGTGCCAGTAGTATAGGAGGGGGCACTGAAGCTTTCTTT. Translated: CASSIGGGTEAFF.

The chain has TRBV19 and TRBJ2-5; 8 bases map to TRBD2. The germline V gene encodes CDR1 LNHDA and CDR2 SQIVND (reference sequence). The CDR3 consists of 18 residues. V was clipped by 2 bases and J by 5 bases; unmatched bases: 16. CDR3 sequence (DNA): TGTGCCAGTAGTATACTGCCCGGGCTAAACGGGGGGGTGGAGACCCAGTACTTC. Its translation is CASSILPGLNGGVETQYF.

The table lists this clone with a few counts. This chain connects TRBV6-1 to TRBJ2-1; tentative D call: TRBD2 (5 bases). The CDR3 is made up of 16 amino acids. V was pared by 1 base and J by 1 base, with 11 bases between. Germline CDR1 is MNHNS and CDR2 is SASEGT. CDR3 DNA: TGTGCCAGCAGTGAAGGAAGAGGGAGATCCTACAATGAGCAGTTCTTC. Encoded protein: CASSEGRGRSYNEQFF.